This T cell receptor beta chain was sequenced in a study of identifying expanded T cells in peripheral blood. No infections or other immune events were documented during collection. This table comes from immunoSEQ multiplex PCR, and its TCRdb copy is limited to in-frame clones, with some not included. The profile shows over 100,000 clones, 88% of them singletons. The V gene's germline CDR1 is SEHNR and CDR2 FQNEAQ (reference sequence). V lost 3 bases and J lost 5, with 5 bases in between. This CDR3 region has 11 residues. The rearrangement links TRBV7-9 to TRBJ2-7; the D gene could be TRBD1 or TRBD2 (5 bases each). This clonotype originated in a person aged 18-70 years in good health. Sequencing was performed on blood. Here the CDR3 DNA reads TGTGCCAGCAGCTTGGGGGACGAGCAGTACTTC. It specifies CASSLGDEQYF.